The 28 T cell receptor beta chains given below trace back to one sample, sequenced in a study of blood T cells in healthy people across ages. Through a sample-barcoded 5' primer and a J-beta primer mix, a second PCR was run for roughly 6 to 12 cycles. TCRdb processed the 5' RACE reads anew with MiXCR; each CDR3 protein has one entry. The table lists 600,000 to 650,000 distinct CDR3 sequences, 58% of them singletons, with about two fifths in the top ten. Sequencing used blood. The receptors originated from a man aged 60-69 years in good health.

This clonotype turned up a few times. The V gene is TRBV10-3, the J gene TRBJ1-2; tentatively, D is TRBD1 (5 bases). CDR1 and CDR2 from the germline V gene are ENHRY and SYGVKD. The CDR3 loop spans 18 amino acids. V was clipped by 4 bases and J by 0 bases, with 21 bases between them. Written as DNA, the CDR3 is TGTGCCATCAGTGGTCGCGCCCCGGGGACTGAAGCTAACTATGGCTACACCTTC. It translates to CAISGRAPGTEANYGYTF.

This clonotype was detected a few times. The chain uses TRBV10-2 and TRBJ1-2; D ambiguous. Germline V CDR1 and CDR2: WSHSY, SAAADI. The V gene lost 0 bases and the J gene lost 4 bases, with 12 bases spanning the gap. The CDR3 totals 15 residues. Written as DNA, the CDR3 is TGCGCCAGCAGTGAGTCGAAGAGGGTGGGCTATGGCTACACCTTC. It specifies CASSESKRVGYGYTF.

This clonotype has a handful of counts. The junction departs from the called germline gene at one end, perhaps through a read error. The chain recombines TRBV3-1 with TRBJ1-2, with D perhaps TRBD1 (5 bases). Germline CDR1 reads LGHDT; CDR2 reads YNNKEL (reference sequence). This CDR3 spans 14 amino acids. DNA of the CDR3: TGTGCTAGCAGCCAAGGTCCGGGACCCTATGGCTACACCTTC. This codes for CASSQGPGPYGYTF.

In the case of this clonotype: A read error may produce the germline difference seen at one junction end. The chain carries TRBV29-1 and TRBJ2-5, with D possibly TRBD2 on 5 matching bases. The CDR3 is made up of 13 amino acids. The germline V gene encodes CDR1 SQVTM and CDR2 ANQGSEA. Written as DNA, the CDR3 is TGCAGCGTGGAAGGACTGTTAAAAGAGACCCAGTACTTC. Translation gives CSVEGLLKETQYF.

The V call is TRBV29-1, the J call TRBJ2-7; a possible D gene is TRBD1 (6 bases). Trimming removed 6 bases at V and 0 bases at J, with 15 bases between. The length of the CDR3 is 14 residues. Per the germline V gene, CDR1 is SQVTM and CDR2 is ANQGSEA. The CDR3 DNA is TGCAGCGTCGGGGCCACAGGGAGCTCCTACGAGCAGTACTTC. This gives the protein CSVGATGSSYEQYF.

This sequence joins TRBV10-3 and TRBJ1-4; 11 bases are shared with TRBD1. This CDR3 is 19 amino acids long. Per germline, CDR1 ENHRY and CDR2 SYGVKD. V lost 2 bases to trimming and J lost 8 bases; unmatched junction nucleotides: 16. DNA for the CDR3: TGTGCCATCAGTGAGACAAGACCGGGACAGGGGGGCGTAGGAGAAAAACTGTTTTTT. As protein: CAISETRPGQGGVGEKLFF.

J is TRBJ2-7 and V is TRBV5-1, with a possible D match to TRBD2 (5 bases). In germline, CDR1 is SGHRS, CDR2 YFSETQ. The CDR3 has 12 residues. Trimming removed 7 bases at V and 5 bases at J, with 13 bases between. DNA of the CDR3: TGCGCCAGCCGGTGGGAGTCTAACGAGCAGTACTTC. Translated: CASRWESNEQYF.

V usage is TRBV20-1 and J usage is TRBJ2-3; TRBD2 matches at 7 bases. The V segment lost 1 base and the J segment 5 bases; nucleotides outside the gene matches: 3. Germline assignment: CDR1 DFQATT and CDR2 SNEGSKA (reference sequence). This CDR3 region has 13 residues. The CDR3 DNA sequence: TGCAGTGCTAGAGGTGGCGGGGGAGATACGCAGTATTTT. It encodes CSARGGGGDTQYF.

The V call is TRBV5-4, the J call TRBJ1-1, with 7 nucleotides matching TRBD1. The CDR3 totals 15 residues. Germline CDR1 SGHNT, CDR2 YYREEE (reference sequence). Trimming removed 2 bases from V and 4 bases from J; junction bases left unmatched: 8. The CDR3 nucleotides are TGTGCCAGCAGCTTAAAACAGGGGTCGAGCACTGAAGCTTTCTTT. Encoded protein: CASSLKQGSSTEAFF.

This clonotype turned up a few times. The chain couples TRBV5-1 to TRBJ2-7; 10 bases match TRBD1. The V and J ends lost 4 bases and 6 bases, in that order; junction bases with no gene match: 4. In germline, CDR1 is SGHRS, CDR2 YFSETQ. The CDR3 has 13 residues. DNA for the CDR3: TGCGCCAGCAGCGAGGGGACAGGGGTCGAGCAGTACTTC. Its translation: CASSEGTGVEQYF.

The rearrangement joins TRBV29-1 to TRBJ2-7; D is unresolved. Germline CDR1 is SQVTM and CDR2 is ANQGSEA. V lost 4 bases and J 2 bases, leaving 15 bases between the germline ends. This CDR3 has 14 residues. In DNA, the CDR3 is TGCAGCGTTGTACCTGTCGTTGGGGCCTACGAGCAGTACTTC. Translating it yields CSVVPVVGAYEQYF.

This clonotype was seen more than once but under ten times. This chain links TRBV7-9 with TRBJ2-3; maybe TRBD2 (5 bases). Between the trimmed V and J ends, which lost 10 bases and 3 bases, there was a span of 8 bases. The V gene's germline CDR1 is SEHNR and CDR2 FQNEAQ (reference sequence). The length of the CDR3 is 11 residues. DNA for the CDR3: TGTGCCACTGAGGGTACAGATACGCAGTATTTT. Translated, it gives CATEGTDTQYF.

A remark on this clonotype: A much larger clone lies one base from this, so it may be a read error. This rearrangement joins TRBV29-1 to TRBJ2-1, with unresolved D. Germline lookup yields CDR1 SQVTM and CDR2 ANQGSEA. This CDR3 has 13 amino acids. The V end lost 8 bases, the J end lost 3 bases, and 14 bases lay between the germline ends. CDR3 coding DNA: TGCAGCCTATCGGACGGCCTCTACAATGAGCAGTTCTTC. It specifies CSLSDGLYNEQFF.

The chain is built from TRBV20-1 and TRBJ2-1; D assignment may be TRBD1 or TRBD2 (6 bases each). Germline CDR1 and CDR2: DFQATT and SNEGSKA (reference sequence). This CDR3 has 13 amino acids. The V end lost 0 bases, the J end lost 10 bases, and 13 bases lay between the germline ends. The DNA of the CDR3 is TGCAGTGCTAGAGATGGGGGGCGTAACGAGCAGTTCTTC. Translated, it gives CSARDGGRNEQFF.

This chain links TRBV12-3 or TRBV12-4 with TRBJ2-3; 7 bases agree with TRBD1. The CDR3 consists of 14 residues. After removal of 5 bases from V and 6 bases from J, the junction contained 8 bases not matched to a gene. The CDR3: CASSPQRGPDTQYF. CDR3 coding DNA: TGTGCCAGCAGTCCCCAGAGGGGGCCGGATACGCAGTATTTT.

V is TRBV20-1 and J is TRBJ1-2; D unclear. CDR1 and CDR2 (germline): DFQATT, SNEGSKA (reference sequence). V was pared by 6 bases and J by 4 bases, with 12 bases between. This CDR3 spans 12 amino acids. CDR3 nucleotides: TGCAGTGCCGCCGGCGCGAGCTATGGCTACACCTTC. As protein: CSAAGASYGYTF.

This chain links TRBV5-1 with TRBJ1-3, with TRBD1 matching over 7 bases. V gave up 4 bases and J gave up 0 bases; unmatched junction bases: 4. Germline-derived CDR1 and CDR2 are SGHRS and YFSETQ. The CDR3 sequence is 15 residues long. Written as DNA, the CDR3 is TGCGCCAGCAGCGGGGGACAGAACTCTGGAAACACCATATATTTT. Protein: CASSGGQNSGNTIYF.

This clonotype is a singleton in its sample. The CDR3 DNA reads as TGTGCCAGCAGTTCCGGGAGGGGCCCCCCCTACGAGCAGTACTTC. Its translation: CASSSGRGPPYEQYF. V gene TRBV28 combines with J gene TRBJ2-7, with TRBD2 matching 8 bases. This CDR3 contains 15 residues. V lost 4 bases and J lost 2; bases outside the gene matches: 7. Germline V gives CDR1 MDHEN, CDR2 SYDVKM.

The chain has TRBV10-3 and TRBJ2-6; 8 positions match TRBD1. V was pared by 6 bases and J by 0 bases, with 19 bases of the junction left unmatched. CDR3 length: 21 residues. CDR1 is ENHRY and CDR2 is SYGVKD in the germline V gene. The CDR3 protein is CAISTTTLGTGKVSGANVLTF. The CDR3 DNA is TGTGCCATCAGCACTACAACCCTCGGGACAGGAAAAGTCTCTGGGGCCAACGTCCTGACTTTC.

This clonotype was counted a few times. J is TRBJ1-2 and V is TRBV20-1, with D perhaps matching TRBD1 (5 bases). From germline, CDR1 is DFQATT and CDR2 SNEGSKA (reference sequence). CDR3 length: 13 amino acids. The V end was cut by 0 bases, the J end by 8 bases, with 13 bases between. The CDR3 loop is CSARDWGAEGYTF. For the CDR3, the DNA is TGCAGTGCTAGAGATTGGGGCGCGGAAGGCTACACCTTC.

This clonotype was counted between two and nine times. This chain links TRBV2 with TRBJ2-5; possibly TRBD2 for D (6 bases). Germline V gene sequence: CDR1 SNHLY, CDR2 FYNNEI. The CDR3 covers 14 residues. V lost 6 bases and J lost 1, with 12 bases in between. CDR3 sequence reads: CASSWTGVQETQYF. The CDR3 DNA reads as TGTGCCAGCAGCTGGACGGGGGTCCAAGAGACCCAGTACTTC.

This clonotype was detected a few times. The chain links TRBV11-2 to TRBJ2-7, with a weak D call TRBD1 (5 bases). V gave up 2 bases and J gave up 6 bases, with 14 bases separating them. The germline V gene has CDR1 SGHAT and CDR2 FQNNGV. The CDR3 has 14 residues. The chain's CDR3 is CASSLPQGFGEQYF. CDR3 sequence (DNA): TGTGCCAGCAGCTTACCCCAGGGTTTCGGCGAGCAGTACTTC.

The J gene is TRBJ1-2, the V gene TRBV20-1; D gene unclear. The germline V gene has CDR1 DFQATT and CDR2 SNEGSKA (reference sequence). Trimming cost V 1 base and J 8 bases, with 8 bases left between them. The CDR3 totals 11 residues. CDR3 DNA sequence: TGCAGTGCTAGAGCGGGTGCCGGCTACACCTTC. As protein: CSARAGAGYTF.

The chain employs TRBV18 and TRBJ2-3; 7 bases match TRBD1. The CDR3 is 16 residues long. Looked up from germline, CDR1 is KGHSH and CDR2 is LQKENI. V shed 3 bases, J shed 6 bases, and the junction held 12 bases outside the gene matches. The CDR3 DNA reads as TGTGCCAGCTCACCCACGACAGGGAATCTCGGTGATACGCAGTATTTT. Translated, it gives CASSPTTGNLGDTQYF. The full variable domain, in which reference TRBV18 and TRBJ2-3 provide the parts outside the CDR3, is NAGVMQNPRHLVRRRGQEARLRCSPMKGHSHVYWYRQLPEEGLKFMVYLQKENIIDESGMPKERFSAEFPKEGPSILRIQQVVRGDSAAYFCASSPTTGNLGDTQYFGPGTRLTVL.

The genes are TRBV7-2 and TRBJ2-3; TRBD2 matches at 7 bases. CDR3 length: 15 amino acids. Per the germline V gene, CDR1 is SGHTA and CDR2 is FQGNSA. After removal of 5 bases from V and 2 bases from J, the junction contained 7 bases not matched to a gene. The CDR3 is CASSKWGGITDTQYF. The CDR3 region has the DNA TGTGCCAGCAGCAAGTGGGGGGGGATCACAGATACGCAGTATTTT.

The chain joins TRBV20-1 to TRBJ2-5; D not resolved. Germline V gene sequence: CDR1 DFQATT, CDR2 SNEGSKA (reference sequence). V was trimmed by 6 bases and J by 5 bases, leaving 13 bases between them. The CDR3 consists of 12 residues. In nucleotides, the CDR3 is TGCAGTGCGCTCGAAATGGAGGAGACCCAGTACTTC. This sequence encodes CSALEMEETQYF.

V and J are TRBV28 and TRBJ1-2; D is unclear. V dropped 5 bases and J dropped 2 bases, with 18 bases sitting between them. Germline V gene lookup returns CDR1 MDHEN and CDR2 SYDVKM. This CDR3 has 16 residues. The CDR3 DNA reads as TGTGCCAGCAGTCTATTCGGGGAACTCGGGAACTATGGCTACACCTTC. This encodes CASSLFGELGNYGYTF.

The chain couples TRBV14 to TRBJ2-7; D unresolved. The V gene lost 0 bases and the J gene lost 3 bases, with 3 bases spanning the gap. CDR3 length: 12 residues. Germline CDR1 and CDR2: SGHDN and FVKESK. CDR3 amino acids: CASSQDNYEQYF. CDR3 sequence (DNA): TGTGCCAGCAGCCAAGATAACTACGAGCAGTACTTC.